This T cell receptor beta chain was retrieved from a study of metastatic and nonmetastatic thyroid tumors. This clone was observed at least ten times. What it binds is not known. Thyroid surgery was preceded by no treatment in any patient. General study findings and limits: Compared with benign nodules, malignant thyroid tumors were reported to have significantly higher TCR beta diversity in both blood and tumor.

The CDR3 is 12 residues long. V lost 6 bases and J lost 7, with 10 bases in between. Per germline, CDR1 MNHNS and CDR2 SASEGT. TCRdb re-processed the PCR reads through MiXCR. The sample comprises 50,000 to 70,000 clones, roughly 4% of which are singletons, and about a fifth rests with the top ten. The chain recombines TRBV6-1 with TRBJ2-1; no firm D call. Sequencing was performed on blood. The TCR originated in a female donor with papillary thyroid cancer or a benign thyroid nodule (not recorded which). Some clones in this sample may be carry-over from other donors' samples. DNA for the CDR3: TGTGCCAGCAGCAGGACCGTGAATGAGCAGTTCTTC. This encodes CASSRTVNEQFF.